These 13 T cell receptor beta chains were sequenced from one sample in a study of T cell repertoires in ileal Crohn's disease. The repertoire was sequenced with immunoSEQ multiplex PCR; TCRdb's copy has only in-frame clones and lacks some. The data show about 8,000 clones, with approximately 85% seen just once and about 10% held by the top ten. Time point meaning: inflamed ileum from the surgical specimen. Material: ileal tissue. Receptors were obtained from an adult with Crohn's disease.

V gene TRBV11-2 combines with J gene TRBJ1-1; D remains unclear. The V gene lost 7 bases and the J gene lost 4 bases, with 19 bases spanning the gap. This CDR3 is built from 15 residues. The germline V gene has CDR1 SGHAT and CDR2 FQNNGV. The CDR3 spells CASTFHSQTGTEAFF. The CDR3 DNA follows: TGTGCCAGCACCTTCCACAGCCAGACGGGCACTGAAGCTTTCTTT.

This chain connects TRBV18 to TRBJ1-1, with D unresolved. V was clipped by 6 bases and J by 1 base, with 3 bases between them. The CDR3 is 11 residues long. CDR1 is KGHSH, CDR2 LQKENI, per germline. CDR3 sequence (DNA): TGTGCCAGCTCGGGGAACACTGAAGCTTTCTTT. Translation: CASSGNTEAFF.

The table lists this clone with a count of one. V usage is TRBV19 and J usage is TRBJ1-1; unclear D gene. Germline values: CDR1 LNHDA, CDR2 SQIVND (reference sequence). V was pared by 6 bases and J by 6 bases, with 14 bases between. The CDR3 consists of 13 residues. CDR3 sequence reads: CASSTSGNAEAFF. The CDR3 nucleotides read TGTGCCAGTAGCACTTCAGGTAACGCTGAAGCTTTCTTT.

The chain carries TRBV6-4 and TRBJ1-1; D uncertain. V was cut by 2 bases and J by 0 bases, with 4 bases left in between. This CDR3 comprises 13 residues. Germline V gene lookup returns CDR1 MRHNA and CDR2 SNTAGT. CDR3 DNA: TGTGCCAGCAGTGACAAAATGAACACTGAAGCTTTCTTT. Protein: CASSDKMNTEAFF.

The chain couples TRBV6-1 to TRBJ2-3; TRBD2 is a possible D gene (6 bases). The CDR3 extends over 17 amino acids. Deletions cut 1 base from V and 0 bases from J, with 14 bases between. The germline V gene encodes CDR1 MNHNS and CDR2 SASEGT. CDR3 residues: CASSEGQGSGSTDTQYF. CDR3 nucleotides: TGTGCCAGCAGTGAAGGTCAAGGTAGCGGTAGCACAGATACGCAGTATTTT.

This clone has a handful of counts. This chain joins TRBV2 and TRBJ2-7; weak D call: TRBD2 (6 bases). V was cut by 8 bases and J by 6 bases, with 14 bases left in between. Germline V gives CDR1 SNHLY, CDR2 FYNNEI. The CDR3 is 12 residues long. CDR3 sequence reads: CASAGREVEQYF. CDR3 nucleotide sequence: TGTGCCAGCGCAGGCAGGGAGGTCGAGCAGTACTTC.

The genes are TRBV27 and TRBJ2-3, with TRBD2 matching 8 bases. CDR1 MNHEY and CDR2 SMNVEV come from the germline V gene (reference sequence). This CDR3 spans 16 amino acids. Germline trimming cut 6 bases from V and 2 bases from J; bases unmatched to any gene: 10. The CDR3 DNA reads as TGTGCCAGCAGAATCCGGGGGGGTTCTGACACAGATACGCAGTATTTT. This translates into CASRIRGGSDTDTQYF.

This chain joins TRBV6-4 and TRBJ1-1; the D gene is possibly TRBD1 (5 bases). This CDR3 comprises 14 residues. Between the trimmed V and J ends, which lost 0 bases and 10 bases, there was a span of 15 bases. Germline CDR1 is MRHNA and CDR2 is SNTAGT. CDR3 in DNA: TGTGCCAGCAGTGACTCAGACAGATACGCAGGAGCTTTCTTT. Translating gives CASSDSDRYAGAFF.

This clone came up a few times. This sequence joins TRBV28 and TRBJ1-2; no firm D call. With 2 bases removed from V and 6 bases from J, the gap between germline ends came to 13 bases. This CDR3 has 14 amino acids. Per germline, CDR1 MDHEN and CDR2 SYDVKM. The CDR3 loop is CASSLPRVRNGYTF. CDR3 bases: TGTGCCAGCAGTTTACCCCGAGTAAGGAATGGCTACACCTTC.

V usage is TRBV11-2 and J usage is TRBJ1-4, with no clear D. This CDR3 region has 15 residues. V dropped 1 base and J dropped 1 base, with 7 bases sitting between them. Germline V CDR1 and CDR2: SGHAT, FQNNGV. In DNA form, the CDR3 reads TGTGCCAGCAGCTTAGTAGGGAAAACTAATGAAAAACTGTTTTTT. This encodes CASSLVGKTNEKLFF.

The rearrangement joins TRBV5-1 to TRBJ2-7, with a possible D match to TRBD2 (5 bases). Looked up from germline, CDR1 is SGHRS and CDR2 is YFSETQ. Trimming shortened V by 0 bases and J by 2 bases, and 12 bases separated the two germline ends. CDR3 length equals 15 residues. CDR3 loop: CASSLGRRSTYEQYF. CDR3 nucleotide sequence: TGCGCCAGCAGCTTGGGGCGGAGGTCAACCTACGAGCAGTACTTC.

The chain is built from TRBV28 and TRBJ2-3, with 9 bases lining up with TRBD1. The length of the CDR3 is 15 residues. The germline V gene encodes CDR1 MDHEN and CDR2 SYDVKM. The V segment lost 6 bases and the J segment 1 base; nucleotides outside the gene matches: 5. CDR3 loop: CASRITGGRTDTQYF. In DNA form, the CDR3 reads TGTGCCAGCAGAATAACAGGGGGCCGCACAGATACGCAGTATTTT.

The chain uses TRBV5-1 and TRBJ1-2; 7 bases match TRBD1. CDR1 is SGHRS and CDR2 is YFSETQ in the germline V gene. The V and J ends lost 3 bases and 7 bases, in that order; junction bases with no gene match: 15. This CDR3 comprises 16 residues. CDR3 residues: CASSSPGQDLFGGYTF. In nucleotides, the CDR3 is TGCGCCAGCAGCTCCCCAGGACAGGACCTATTCGGTGGCTACACCTTC.